The present TCR beta chain was sequenced within a study of OX40 agonist ivuxolimab in advanced cancers. Background for the entire study: Ivuxolimab, which targeted the costimulatory receptor OX40 (CD134), was an agonistic, fully human IgG2 monoclonal antibody. Intravenous ivuxolimab was administered to patients every 2 weeks at six dose levels: 0.01, 0.1, 0.3, 1.5, 3 and 10 mg/kg. Of the approximately 54 dose-escalation patients, hepatocellular carcinoma was present in around 19, melanoma in approximately 15, renal cell carcinoma in 9 and head and neck cancer in 9. In the dose-escalation cohort, approximately 82% of patients were male, and the mean age was approximately 60 years, with a range of about 23 to 90. Prior anti-PD-1, anti-PD-L1 or anti-CTLA-4 therapy was permitted, and 40% to 50% of dose-escalation patients had received checkpoint inhibitors. Partial responses occurred in three dose-escalation patients: two with cutaneous melanoma and one with hepatocellular carcinoma. The point of sequencing TCRbeta in the periphery was to test whether ivuxolimab changed TCR sequence diversity and drove clonal T-cell expansion. The monotherapy dose-escalation portion (N ≈ 50 patients) of the phase I ivuxolimab trial is reported in the paper. Results and caveats for the whole study, not just this receptor: Antigen specificity was not determined for the clonally expanded peripheral T cells. Clonal expansion of both CD4+ and CD8+ blood T cells was observed from baseline to week 6 at doses 0.1 to 3.0 mg/kg. After ivuxolimab, expanded clones were on average more numerous among CD8+ T cells than among CD4+ T cells. Low levels of normalized T-cell clonal expansion were also seen in some patients who did not respond. In the 0.1-3.0 mg/kg groups, partial responders had among the lowest normalized peripheral clonal expansion, particularly in CD8+ T cells.

Patients with autoimmune disease history or receiving systemic immunosuppression were excluded from the trial. Peripheral blood for TCR sequencing was drawn from every dose cohort at baseline, at cycle 4 day 1 and at cycle 7 day 1. The samples were taken from a phase I, first-in-human, multicenter, open-label dose-escalation trial of ivuxolimab. The trial enrolled adults with locally advanced or metastatic head and neck squamous cell, hepatocellular, melanoma or renal cell carcinoma. Before TCR sequencing, CD4+ and CD8+ T cells were separately sorted from peripheral blood. Genomic DNA was extracted from sorted cells for sequencing of the TCRbeta CDR3 region. The immunoSEQ Assay was used to sequence the TCRbeta CDR3 regions. TCRdb holds this immuneACCESS table with in-frame rearrangements only. Some clones are missing; in checked studies, unresolved V genes explain under half, and the rest has no known cause. Across this sample there are 60,000 to 65,000 clones, with 84% seen only once. The ten largest clones capture about 1.9% of the sample.

The CDR3 spans 15 residues, from the cysteine through the phenylalanine. The kept DNA is CDR3 alone, 45 bases in frame from the first base. V is cut by 1 base and J by 5 bases, and the space between the germline ends is 14 bases. Per the germline V gene, SGHAT is the CDR1 and FQNNGV is the CDR2. As for this clone: Its antigen specificity is not known. Base qualities are missing; no much larger clone stands one base away.

This receptor was identified in an adult with an advanced solid tumor such as melanoma, head and neck, liver or kidney cancer. Specimen: CD4+ or CD8+ T cells sorted from blood, collected in a trial of the OX40 agonist ivuxolimab. This chain joins TRBV11-2 to TRBJ2-5; the D gene could be TRBD1 or TRBD2, each one agreeing over 5 bases. The CDR3: CASSLGDRSGETQYF. The sequenced DNA: TGTGCCAGCAGCTTAGGGGACCGATCCGGGGAGACCCAGTACTTC.